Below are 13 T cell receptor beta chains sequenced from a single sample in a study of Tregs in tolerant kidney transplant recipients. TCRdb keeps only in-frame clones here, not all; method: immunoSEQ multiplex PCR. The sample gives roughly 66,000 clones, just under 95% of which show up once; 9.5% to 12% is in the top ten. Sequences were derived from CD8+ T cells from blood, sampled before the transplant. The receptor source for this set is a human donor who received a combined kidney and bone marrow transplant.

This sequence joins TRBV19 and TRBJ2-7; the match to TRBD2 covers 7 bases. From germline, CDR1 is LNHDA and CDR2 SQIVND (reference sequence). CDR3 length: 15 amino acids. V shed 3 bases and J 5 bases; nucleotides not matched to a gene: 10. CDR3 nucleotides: TGTGCCAGTAGTATCAGGGAGGGGCTGTTCCACGAGCAGTACTTC. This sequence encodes CASSIREGLFHEQYF.

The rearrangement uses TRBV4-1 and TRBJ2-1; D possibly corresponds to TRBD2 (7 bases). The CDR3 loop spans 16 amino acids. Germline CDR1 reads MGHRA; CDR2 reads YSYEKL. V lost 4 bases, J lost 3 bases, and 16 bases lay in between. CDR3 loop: CASSRKGGGNYNEQFF. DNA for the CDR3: TGCGCCAGCAGCCGCAAGGGAGGGGGTAACTACAATGAGCAGTTCTTC.

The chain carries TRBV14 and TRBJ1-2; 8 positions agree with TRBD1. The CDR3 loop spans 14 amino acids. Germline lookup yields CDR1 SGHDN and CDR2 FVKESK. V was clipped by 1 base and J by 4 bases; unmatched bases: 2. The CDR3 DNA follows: TGTGCCAGCAGCCAAGTTACAGGGGGCTATGGCTACACCTTC. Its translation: CASSQVTGGYGYTF.

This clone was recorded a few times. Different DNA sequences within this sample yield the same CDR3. The CDR3 nucleotides are TGTGCCAGCAGCTCAGGGACAGGGAATTCACCCCTCCACTTT. Amino acids: CASSSGTGNSPLHF. The J gene is TRBJ1-6, the V gene TRBV7-9; TRBD1 agrees at 9 bases. J gave up 7 bases and V 4 bases, and 2 bases lay outside the gene matches. The CDR3 has 14 amino acids. Germline V CDR1 and CDR2: SEHNR, FQNEAQ (reference sequence).

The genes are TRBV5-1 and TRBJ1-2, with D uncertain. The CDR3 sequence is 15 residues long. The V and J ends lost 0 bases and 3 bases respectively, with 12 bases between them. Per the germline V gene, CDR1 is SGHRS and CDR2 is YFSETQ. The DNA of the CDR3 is TGCGCCAGCAGCTTGGCGACCCCACGGGACTATGGCTACACCTTC. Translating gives CASSLATPRDYGYTF.

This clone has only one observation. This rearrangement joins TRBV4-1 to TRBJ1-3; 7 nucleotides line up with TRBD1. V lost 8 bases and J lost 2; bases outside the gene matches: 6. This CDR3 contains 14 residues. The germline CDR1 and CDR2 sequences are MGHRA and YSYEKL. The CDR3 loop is CASADRVPGNTIYF. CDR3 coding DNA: TGCGCCAGCGCAGACAGGGTCCCTGGAAACACCATATATTTT.

This chain's CDR3 is CASRQQGVRGNPYEQYF. CDR3 nucleotide sequence: TGTGCCAGCAGGCAACAGGGGGTGCGGGGTAATCCCTACGAGCAGTACTTC. The chain is built from TRBV14 and TRBJ2-7; 8 bases fit TRBD1. The CDR3 contains 17 residues. V gave up 6 bases and J gave up 2 bases; unmatched junction bases: 15. Germline CDR1 reads SGHDN; CDR2 reads FVKESK.

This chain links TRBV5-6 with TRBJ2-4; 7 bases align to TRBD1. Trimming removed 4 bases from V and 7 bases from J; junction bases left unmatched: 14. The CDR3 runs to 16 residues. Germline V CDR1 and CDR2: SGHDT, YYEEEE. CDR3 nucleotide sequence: TGTGCCAGCAGCCAAGTCTTCGACAGGGCCGGGAACATTCAGTACTTC. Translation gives CASSQVFDRAGNIQYF.

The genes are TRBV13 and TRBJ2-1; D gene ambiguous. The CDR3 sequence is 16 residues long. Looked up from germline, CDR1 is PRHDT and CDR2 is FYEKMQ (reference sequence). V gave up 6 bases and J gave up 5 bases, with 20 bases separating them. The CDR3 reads CASSSLPTQANNEQFF. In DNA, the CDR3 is TGTGCCAGCAGTTCTCTACCGACACAAGCCAACAATGAGCAGTTCTTC.

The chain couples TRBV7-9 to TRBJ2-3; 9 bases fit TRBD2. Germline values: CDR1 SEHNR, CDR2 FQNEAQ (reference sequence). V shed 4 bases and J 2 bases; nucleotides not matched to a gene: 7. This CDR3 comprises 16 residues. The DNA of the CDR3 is TGTGCCAGCAGCTCGCCGCTAGCGGGGTACACAGATACGCAGTATTTT. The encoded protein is CASSSPLAGYTDTQYF. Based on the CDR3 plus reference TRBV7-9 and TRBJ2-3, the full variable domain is DTGVSQNPRHKITKRGQNVTFRCDPISEHNRLYWYRQTLGQGPEFLTYFQNEAQLEKSRLLSDRFSAERPKGSFSTLEIQRTEQGDSAMYLCASSSPLAGYTDTQYFGPGTRLTVL.

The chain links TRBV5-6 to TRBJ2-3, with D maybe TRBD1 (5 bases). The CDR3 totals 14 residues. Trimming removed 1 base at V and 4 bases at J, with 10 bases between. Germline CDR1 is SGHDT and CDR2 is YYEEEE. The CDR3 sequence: CASSLQGNPDTQYF. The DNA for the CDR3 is TGTGCCAGCAGCTTGCAGGGAAATCCAGATACGCAGTATTTT. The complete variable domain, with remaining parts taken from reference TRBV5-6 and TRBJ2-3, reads DAGVTQSPTHLIKTRGQQVTLRCSPKSGHDTVSWYQQALGQGPQFIFQYYEEEERQRGNFPDRFSGHQFPNYSSELNVNALLLGDSALYLCASSLQGNPDTQYFGPGTRLTVL.

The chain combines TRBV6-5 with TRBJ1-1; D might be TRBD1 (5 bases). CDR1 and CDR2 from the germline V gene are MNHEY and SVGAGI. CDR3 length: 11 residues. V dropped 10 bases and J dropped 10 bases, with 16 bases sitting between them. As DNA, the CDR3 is TGTGCCACACGCCGGGACTTCACAGCTTTCTTT. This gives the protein CATRRDFTAFF.

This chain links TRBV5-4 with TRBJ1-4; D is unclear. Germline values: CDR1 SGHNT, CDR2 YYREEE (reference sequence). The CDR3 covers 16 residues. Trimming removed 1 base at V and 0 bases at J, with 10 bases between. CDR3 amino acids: CASSLNGLTTNEKLFF. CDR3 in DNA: TGTGCCAGCAGCTTGAATGGGCTAACAACTAATGAAAAACTGTTTTTT.